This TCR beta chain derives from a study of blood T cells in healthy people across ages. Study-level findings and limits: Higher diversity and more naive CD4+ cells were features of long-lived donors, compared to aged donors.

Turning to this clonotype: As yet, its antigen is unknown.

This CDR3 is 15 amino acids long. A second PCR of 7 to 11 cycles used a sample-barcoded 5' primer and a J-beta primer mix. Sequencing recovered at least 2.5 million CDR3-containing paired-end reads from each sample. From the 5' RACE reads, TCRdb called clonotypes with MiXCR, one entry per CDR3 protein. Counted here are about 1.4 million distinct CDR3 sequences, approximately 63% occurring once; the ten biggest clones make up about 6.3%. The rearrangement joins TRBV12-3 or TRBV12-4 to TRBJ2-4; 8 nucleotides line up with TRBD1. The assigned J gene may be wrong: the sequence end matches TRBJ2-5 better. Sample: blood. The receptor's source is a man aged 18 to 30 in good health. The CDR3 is CASRARTGFMETQYF. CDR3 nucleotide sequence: TGTGCCAGCAGAGCACGGACAGGGTTTATGGAGACCCAGTACTTC.